These T cell receptor beta chains were read from a single sample in a study of T cell responses to AZD1222 COVID-19 vaccine. Sequencing was performed with immunoSEQ multiplex PCR; in TCRdb, only in-frame clones are kept and a portion is missing. The sample gives roughly 120,000 clones, roughly 87% of which show up once; 13% is in the top ten. The sample here was peripheral blood, taken on day 0 of MenACWY control vaccination. The source is an adult in good health. Each CDR3 is given with its conserved first and last residue. Fields, in order: J gene, V gene, clone size, D gene, CDR3 DNA, CDR3 protein. The D gene is left open where the match is weak. Part of the rows lack a size; the others show once, few, many or a class for expanded clones.

TRBJ2-5,TRBV5-1,.,.,TGCGCCAGCAGCGCGCGATCAGGGAACCAAGAGACCCAGTACTTC,CASSARSGNQETQYF
TRBJ2-7,TRBV10-3,.,.,TGTGCCATAGAAAGCAGCTCCTACGAGCAGTACTTC,CAIESSSYEQYF
TRBJ1-2,TRBV7-2,once,TRBD1,TGTGCCAGCAGCTTAGATTCTGCCACCGGGACAGGGGCAGGCTACACCTTC,CASSLDSATGTGAGYTF
TRBJ1-2,TRBV6-2/TRBV6-3,.,.,TGTGCCAGCAGTCCCCCGGGACCTCCGGGGGGAGGCTACACCTTC,CASSPPGPPGGGYTF
TRBJ2-7,TRBV5-1,.,.,TGCGCCAGCAGCCCCGCTAGGGGGGAAATCTCCTACGAGCAGTACTTC,CASSPARGEISYEQYF
TRBJ2-7,TRBV5-1,.,.,TGCGCCAGCAGCTTGGAAGTCTCCACAGGGAACGGCGAGCAGTACTTC,CASSLEVSTGNGEQYF
TRBJ2-7,TRBV5-1,.,TRBD1,TGCGCCAGCAGCCGTGGCCGGGACAGGGTGACCTACGAGCAGTACTTC,CASSRGRDRVTYEQYF
TRBJ1-2,TRBV28,.,.,TGTGCCAGCAGTCCCCTTTATTATGGCTACACCTTC,CASSPLYYGYTF
TRBJ2-1,TRBV7-2,once,.,TGTGCCAGCAGCTTAGTTGGGGCTTCCTACAATGAGCAGTTCTTC,CASSLVGASYNEQFF
TRBJ1-2,TRBV7-8,.,.,TGTGCCAGCAGCCTCGCGGGGGGCTATGGCTACACCTTC,CASSLAGGYGYTF
TRBJ2-1,TRBV4-3,.,.,TGCGCCAGCAGCCATCAACTTGGGGGATCCTACAATGAGCAGTTCTTC,CASSHQLGGSYNEQFF
TRBJ1-1,TRBV7-2,.,.,TGTGCCAGCAGCCCCCGGACGGCGAACACTGAAGCTTTCTTT,CASSPRTANTEAFF
TRBJ2-1,TRBV4-2,.,.,TGTGCCAGCAGCCAAGAGACTATCGAATATTCTGAGCAGTTCTTC,CASSQETIEYSEQFF
TRBJ2-7,TRBV2,.,TRBD1,TGTGCCACCCAGCGGGACAGGGTTACCTACGAGCAGTACTTC,CATQRDRVTYEQYF
TRBJ2-7,TRBV28,once,.,TGTGCCAGCAGCCCGATGTGGGTGGCCCTACTGGGGACTTTTGATTGGCAGTACTTC,CASSPMWVALLGTFDWQYF
TRBJ2-1,TRBV14,once,TRBD1,TGTGCCAGCAGCCATTCGGGGGACAGGGGGTACAATGAGCAGTTCTTC,CASSHSGDRGYNEQFF
TRBJ2-7,TRBV7-2,.,TRBD1,TGTGCCAGCAGCTTAGAGGGGGCAAGGGCGGGCGAGCAGTACTTC,CASSLEGARAGEQYF
TRBJ2-1,TRBV28,.,.,TGTGCCAGCAACCATCTAGTTAATTTACATGAGCAGTTCTTC,CASNHLVNLHEQFF
TRBJ1-5,TRBV24-1,once,.,TGTGCCACCAGTGATCAGGGGCAGCGGCAGCCCCAGCATTTT,CATSDQGQRQPQHF
TRBJ1-2,TRBV10-3,.,.,TGTGCCATCAGTGAGGCTGGTAGGGACTATGGCTACACCTTC,CAISEAGRDYGYTF
TRBJ1-2,TRBV11-3,.,.,TGTGCCAGCAGCTTAGGTAGGGGGACTTATGGCTACACCTTC,CASSLGRGTYGYTF
TRBJ1-3,TRBV7-2,.,TRBD1,TGTGCCAGCAGCTTCAGGGGACAGGTCAATGGAAACACCATATATTTT,CASSFRGQVNGNTIYF
TRBJ2-5,TRBV7-8,.,TRBD2,TGTGCCAGCAGCTTAGCGGGGCGGGGGGGCCTCCAAGAGACCCAGTACTTC,CASSLAGRGGLQETQYF
TRBJ2-2,TRBV19,many,TRBD2,TGTGCCACCGTAGCGGGGGGGAACACCGGGGAGCTGTTTTTT,CATVAGGNTGELFF
TRBJ2-5,TRBV19,.,.,TGTGCCAGTAGTTCCTGGGGGCTTCTAAAGGGAGAGACCCAGTACTTC,CASSSWGLLKGETQYF
TRBJ1-1,TRBV18,.,.,TGTGCCAGCTCCCCCTGGGGGGTAGTGGAAGCTTTCTTT,CASSPWGVVEAFF
TRBJ1-1,TRBV7-2,.,.,TGTGCCAGCACCCTAGGAGGGACTGAAGCTTTCTTT,CASTLGGTEAFF
TRBJ1-1,TRBV9,.,.,TGTGCCAGCAGCGCACAGGGAAACACTGAAGCTTTCTTT,CASSAQGNTEAFF
TRBJ1-1,TRBV25-1,once,.,TGTGCCAGCAGTGAATTTCAGGGCGACACTGAAGCTTTCTTT,CASSEFQGDTEAFF
TRBJ2-1,TRBV9,.,.,TGTGCCAGCAGCCCCCCGGACGATGAGCAGTTCTTC,CASSPPDDEQFF
TRBJ1-2,TRBV29-1,.,.,TGCAGCGTTGAAGGTTGGGGGGGTGGCTACACCTTC,CSVEGWGGGYTF
TRBJ1-3,TRBV4-3,many,.,TGCGCCAGCAGCCAAGATCCTCCCCGGGCAGGGGCGAGAAACACCATATATTTT,CASSQDPPRAGARNTIYF
TRBJ1-5,TRBV4-2,.,.,TGTGCCAGCAGCCGGAACGCACCACCGGGACACAGAGATTATAGCAATCAGCCCCAGCATTTT,CASSRNAPPGHRDYSNQPQHF
TRBJ1-1,TRBV3-1/TRBV3-2,.,TRBD1,TGTGCCAGCAGCCAACCGGGACAGTATGAAGCTTTCTTT,CASSQPGQYEAFF
TRBJ2-2,TRBV12-2,once,.,TGTGCAAGTCGCTTAGGAGAATTAACCACAGGGGGTAGCCCCGGGGAGCTGTTTTTT,CASRLGELTTGGSPGELFF
TRBJ2-7,TRBV28,.,.,TGTGCCAGCACCCCGTCCGGACAGAGTCACTACGAGCAGTACTTC,CASTPSGQSHYEQYF
TRBJ1-2,TRBV12-3/TRBV12-4,.,.,TGTGCCAGCAGTTTCTTCGAGGGCTACACCTTC,CASSFFEGYTF
TRBJ2-1,TRBV11-3,.,.,TGTGCCAGCAGCTTAGGGGGACTCGCCGCTTACAATGAGCAGTTCTTC,CASSLGGLAAYNEQFF
TRBJ1-4,TRBV3-1/TRBV3-2,.,.,TGTGCCAGCAGCCCTCGGGACGTTGCAACTAATGAAAAACTGTTTTTT,CASSPRDVATNEKLFF
TRBJ1-1,TRBV6-5,.,.,TGTGCCAGCAGGGGACCGTTGGGGAACACTGAAGCTTTCTTT,CASRGPLGNTEAFF
TRBJ1-2,TRBV2,.,.,.,CASSEALRARGNYGYTF
TRBJ2-7,TRBV7-9,.,.,TGTGCCAGCAGCTCCACAGGGAACGAGCAGTACTTC,CASSSTGNEQYF
TRBJ1-2,TRBV19,.,.,TGTGCCAGTAGTATACTCCCACGGTGGGGGAAGGACTATGGCTACACCTTC,CASSILPRWGKDYGYTF
TRBJ2-1,TRBV4-3,.,TRBD2,TGCGCCAGCAGCCAACGGGAACTAGCGGGAGGTGGAGGTGAGCAGTTCTTC,CASSQRELAGGGGEQFF
TRBJ2-3,TRBV5-4,.,.,TGTGCCAGCAGCCCGTACCTCAGTGGGGACATTCGCACAGATACGCAGTATTTT,CASSPYLSGDIRTDTQYF
TRBJ2-7,TRBV28,.,.,TGTGCCACCGAAGGACAAAGCTCCTACGAGCAGTACTTC,CATEGQSSYEQYF
TRBJ2-7,TRBV5-4,many,.,TGTGCCAGCAGCGTTAAGGGACTTTCACTCTACGAGCAGTACTTC,CASSVKGLSLYEQYF
TRBJ1-1,TRBV5-1,.,.,TGCGCCAGCAGCTTGGCAGACAGAAACACTGAAGCTTTCTTT,CASSLADRNTEAFF
TRBJ1-5,TRBV7-2,.,.,TGTGCCAGCAGCTTATCGGTGGGCCGGGGAGATCAGCCCCAGCATTTT,CASSLSVGRGDQPQHF
TRBJ1-2,TRBV6-5,.,.,TGTGCCAGCAGAAAGGGACTATCAAGCGGCTATGGCTACACCTTC,CASRKGLSSGYGYTF
TRBJ1-2,TRBV3-1/TRBV3-2,once,TRBD1,TGTGCCAGCAGCCTACCGGGACAGGGGGCGGATGGCTACACCTTC,CASSLPGQGADGYTF
TRBJ2-7,TRBV12-3/TRBV12-4,.,.,TGTGCCAGCAGTTTTGGGGCCTCCTACGAGCAGTACTTC,CASSFGASYEQYF
TRBJ1-6,TRBV6-2/TRBV6-3,.,.,TGTGCCAGCAGTAAAAGCTCGGCCGCAGCCCCTTCACCCCTCCACTTT,CASSKSSAAAPSPLHF
TRBJ1-2,TRBV6-6,.,TRBD1,TGTGCCGGCAGGGATGACAGGGGCGACTACACCTTC,CAGRDDRGDYTF
TRBJ1-2,TRBV28,.,.,TGTGCCAGCAGGGGGGAGAGCCTCTCCGTTCCTAACTATGGCTACACCTTC,CASRGESLSVPNYGYTF